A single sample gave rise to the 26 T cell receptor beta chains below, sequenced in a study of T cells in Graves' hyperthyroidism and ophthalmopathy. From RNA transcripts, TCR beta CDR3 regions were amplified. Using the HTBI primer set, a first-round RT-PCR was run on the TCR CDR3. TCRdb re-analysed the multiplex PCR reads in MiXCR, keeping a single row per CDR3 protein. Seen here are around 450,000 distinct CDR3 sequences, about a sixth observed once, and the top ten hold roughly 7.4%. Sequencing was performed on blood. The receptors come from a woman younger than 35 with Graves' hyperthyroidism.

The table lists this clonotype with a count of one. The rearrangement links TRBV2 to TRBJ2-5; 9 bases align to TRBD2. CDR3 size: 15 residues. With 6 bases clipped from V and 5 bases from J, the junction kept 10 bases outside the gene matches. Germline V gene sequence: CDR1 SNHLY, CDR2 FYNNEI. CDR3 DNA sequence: TGTGCCAGCAGGGGACCTAGCGGGAATAGGGAGACCCAGTACTTC. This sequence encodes CASRGPSGNRETQYF.

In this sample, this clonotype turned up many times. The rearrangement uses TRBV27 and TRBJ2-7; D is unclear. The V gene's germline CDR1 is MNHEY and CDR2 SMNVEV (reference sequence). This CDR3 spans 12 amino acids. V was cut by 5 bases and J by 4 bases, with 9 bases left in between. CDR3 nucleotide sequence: TGTGCCAGCAGTCTCCCCGGGTACGAGCAGTACTTC. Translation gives CASSLPGYEQYF.

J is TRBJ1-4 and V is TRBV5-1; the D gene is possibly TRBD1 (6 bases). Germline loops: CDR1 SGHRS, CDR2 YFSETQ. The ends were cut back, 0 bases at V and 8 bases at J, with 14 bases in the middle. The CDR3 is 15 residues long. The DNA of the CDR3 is TGCGCCAGCAGCTTGGAGGGGACAATTGAGGAAAAACTGTTTTTT. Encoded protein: CASSLEGTIEEKLFF. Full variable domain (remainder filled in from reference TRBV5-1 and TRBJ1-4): KAGVTQTPRYLIKTRGQQVTLSCSPISGHRSVSWYQQTPGQGLQFLFEYFSETQRNKGNFPGRFSGRQFSNSRSEMNVSTLELGDSALYLCASSLEGTIEEKLFFGSGTQLSVL.

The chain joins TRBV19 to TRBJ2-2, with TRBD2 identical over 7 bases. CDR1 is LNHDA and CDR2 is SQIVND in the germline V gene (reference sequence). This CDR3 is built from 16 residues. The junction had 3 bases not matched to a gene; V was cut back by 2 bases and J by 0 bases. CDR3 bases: TGTGCCAGTAGTATACTAAGCGGGGCGAACACCGGGGAGCTGTTTTTT. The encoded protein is CASSILSGANTGELFF.

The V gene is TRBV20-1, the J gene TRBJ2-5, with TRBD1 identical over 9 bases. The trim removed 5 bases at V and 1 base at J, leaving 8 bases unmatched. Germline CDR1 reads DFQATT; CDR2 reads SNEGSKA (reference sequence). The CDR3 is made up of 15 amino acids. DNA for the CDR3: TGCAGTGCTTTGGGACAGGGATATTCCCAAGAGACCCAGTACTTC. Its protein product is CSALGQGYSQETQYF.

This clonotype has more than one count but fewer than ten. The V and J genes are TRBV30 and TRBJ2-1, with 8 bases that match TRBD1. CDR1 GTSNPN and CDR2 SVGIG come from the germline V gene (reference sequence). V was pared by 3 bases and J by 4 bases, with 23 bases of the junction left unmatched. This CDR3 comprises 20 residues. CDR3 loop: CAWSHGTGPFKDPLYNEQFF. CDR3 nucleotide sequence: TGTGCCTGGAGCCATGGGACAGGACCTTTCAAGGATCCTTTATACAATGAGCAGTTCTTC. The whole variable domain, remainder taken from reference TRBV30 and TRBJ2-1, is SQTIHQWPATLVQPVGSPLSLECTVEGTSNPNLYWYRQAAGRGLQLLFYSVGIGQISSEVPQNLSASRPQDRQFILSSKKLLLSDSGFYLCAWSHGTGPFKDPLYNEQFFGPGTRLTVL.

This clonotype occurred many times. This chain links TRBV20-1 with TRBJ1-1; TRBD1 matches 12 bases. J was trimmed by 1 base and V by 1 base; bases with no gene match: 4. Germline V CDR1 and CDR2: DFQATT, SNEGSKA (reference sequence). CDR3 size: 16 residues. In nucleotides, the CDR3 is TGCAGTGCTAGAGGGGGACAGGGGGCTCGGAACACTGAAGCTTTCTTT. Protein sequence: CSARGGQGARNTEAFF.

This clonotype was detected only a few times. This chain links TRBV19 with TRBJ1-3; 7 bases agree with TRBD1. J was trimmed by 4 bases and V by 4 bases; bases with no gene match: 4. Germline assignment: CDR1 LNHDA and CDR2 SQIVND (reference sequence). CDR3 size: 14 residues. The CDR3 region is CASSRGTVGNTIYF. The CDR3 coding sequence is TGTGCCAGTAGTAGAGGGACAGTCGGAAACACCATATATTTT.

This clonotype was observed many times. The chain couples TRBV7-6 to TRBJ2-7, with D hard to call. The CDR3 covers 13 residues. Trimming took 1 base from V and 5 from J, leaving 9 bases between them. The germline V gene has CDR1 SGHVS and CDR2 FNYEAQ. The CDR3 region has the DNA TGTGCCAGCAGCTTAGGGACCACGGACGAGCAGTACTTC. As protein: CASSLGTTDEQYF.

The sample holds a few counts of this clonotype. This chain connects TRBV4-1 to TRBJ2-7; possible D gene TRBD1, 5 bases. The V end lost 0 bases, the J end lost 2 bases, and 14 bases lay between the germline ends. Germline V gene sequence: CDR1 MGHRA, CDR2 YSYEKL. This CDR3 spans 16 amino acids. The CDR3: CASSQDQLRGTYEQYF. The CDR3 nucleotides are TGCGCCAGCAGCCAAGATCAATTAAGGGGAACCTACGAGCAGTACTTC.

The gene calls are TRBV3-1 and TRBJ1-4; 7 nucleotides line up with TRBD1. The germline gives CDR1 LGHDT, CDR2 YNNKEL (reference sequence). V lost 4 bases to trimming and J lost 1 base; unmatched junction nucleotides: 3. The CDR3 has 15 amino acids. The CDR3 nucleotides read TGTGCCAGCAGCCCCGACAGGGTAACTAATGAAAAACTGTTTTTT. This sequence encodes CASSPDRVTNEKLFF.

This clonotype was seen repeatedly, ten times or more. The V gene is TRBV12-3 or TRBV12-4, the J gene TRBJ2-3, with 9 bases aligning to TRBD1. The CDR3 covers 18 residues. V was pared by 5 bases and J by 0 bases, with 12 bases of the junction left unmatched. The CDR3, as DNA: TGTGCCAGCAGTCGTCGGGACAGGGTGCGGGTTAGCACAGATACGCAGTATTTT. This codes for CASSRRDRVRVSTDTQYF.

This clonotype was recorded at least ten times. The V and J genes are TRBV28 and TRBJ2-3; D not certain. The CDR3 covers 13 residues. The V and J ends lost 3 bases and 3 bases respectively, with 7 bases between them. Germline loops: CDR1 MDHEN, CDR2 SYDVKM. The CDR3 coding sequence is TGTGCCAGCAGTTTCCGCATGACAGATACGCAGTATTTT. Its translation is CASSFRMTDTQYF.

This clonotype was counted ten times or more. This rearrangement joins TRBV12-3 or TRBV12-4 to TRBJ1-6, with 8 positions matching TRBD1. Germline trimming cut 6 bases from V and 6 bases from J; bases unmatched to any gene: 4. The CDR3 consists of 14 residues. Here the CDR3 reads CASSPGQVNSPLHF. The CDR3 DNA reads TGTGCCAGCAGCCCGGGACAGGTTAATTCACCCCTCCACTTT.

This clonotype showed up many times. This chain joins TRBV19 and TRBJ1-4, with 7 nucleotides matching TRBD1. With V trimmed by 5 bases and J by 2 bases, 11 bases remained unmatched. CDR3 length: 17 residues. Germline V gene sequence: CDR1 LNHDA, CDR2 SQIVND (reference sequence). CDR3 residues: CASSHRQGRRTNEKLFF. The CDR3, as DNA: TGTGCCAGTAGTCACCGACAGGGTCGGAGGACTAATGAAAAACTGTTTTTT.

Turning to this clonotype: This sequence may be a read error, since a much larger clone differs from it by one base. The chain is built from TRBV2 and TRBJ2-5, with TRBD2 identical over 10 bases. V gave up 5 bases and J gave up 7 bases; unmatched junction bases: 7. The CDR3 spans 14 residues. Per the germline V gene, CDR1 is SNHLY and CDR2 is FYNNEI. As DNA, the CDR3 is TGTGCCAGCAGTCGGACTAGCGGTGGGGGGACCCAGTACTTC. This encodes CASSRTSGGGTQYF.

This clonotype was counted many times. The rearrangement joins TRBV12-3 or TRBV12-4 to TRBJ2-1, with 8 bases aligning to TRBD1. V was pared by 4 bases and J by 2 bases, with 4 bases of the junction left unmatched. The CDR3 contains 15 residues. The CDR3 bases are TGTGCCAGCAGTTCGGACAGGGAGGCCTACAATGAGCAGTTCTTC. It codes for CASSSDREAYNEQFF.

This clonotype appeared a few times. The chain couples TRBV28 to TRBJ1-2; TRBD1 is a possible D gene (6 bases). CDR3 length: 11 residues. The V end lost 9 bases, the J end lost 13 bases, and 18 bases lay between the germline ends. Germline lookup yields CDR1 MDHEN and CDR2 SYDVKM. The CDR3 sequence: CARGGAGTITF. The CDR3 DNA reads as TGTGCCAGGGGGGGGGCGGGGACGATCACCTTC.

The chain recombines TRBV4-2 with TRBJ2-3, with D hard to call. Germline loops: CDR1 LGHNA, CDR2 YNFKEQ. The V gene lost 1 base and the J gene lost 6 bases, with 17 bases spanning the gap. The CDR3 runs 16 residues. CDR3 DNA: TGTGCCAGCAGCCAAGGTTATGTGGCCCTAGGGGATACGCAGTATTTT. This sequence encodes CASSQGYVALGDTQYF.

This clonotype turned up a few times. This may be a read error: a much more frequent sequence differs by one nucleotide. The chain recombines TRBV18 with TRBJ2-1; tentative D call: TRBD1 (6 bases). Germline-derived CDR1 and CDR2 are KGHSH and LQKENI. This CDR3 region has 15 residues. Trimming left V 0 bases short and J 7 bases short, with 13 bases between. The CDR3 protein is CASSPPMGHSNEQFF. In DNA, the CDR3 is TGTGCCAGCTCACCACCGATGGGACACTCAAATGAGCAGTTCTTC.

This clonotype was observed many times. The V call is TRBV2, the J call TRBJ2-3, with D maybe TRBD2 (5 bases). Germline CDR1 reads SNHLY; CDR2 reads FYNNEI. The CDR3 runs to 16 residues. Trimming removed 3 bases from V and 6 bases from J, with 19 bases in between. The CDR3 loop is CASSEIEGRRKDTQYF. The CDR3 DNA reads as TGTGCCAGCAGTGAGATCGAGGGAAGGCGGAAGGATACGCAGTATTTT.

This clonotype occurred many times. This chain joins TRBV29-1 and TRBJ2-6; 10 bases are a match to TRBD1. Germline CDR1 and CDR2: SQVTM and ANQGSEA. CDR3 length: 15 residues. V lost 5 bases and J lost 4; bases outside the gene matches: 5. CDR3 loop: CSVTDRGQGANVLTF. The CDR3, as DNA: TGCAGCGTTACCGACAGGGGGCAGGGGGCCAACGTCCTGACTTTC.

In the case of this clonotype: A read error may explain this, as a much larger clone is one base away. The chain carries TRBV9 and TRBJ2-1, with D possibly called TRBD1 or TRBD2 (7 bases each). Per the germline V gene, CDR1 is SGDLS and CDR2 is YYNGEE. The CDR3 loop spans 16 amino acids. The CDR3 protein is CTSSEGAAGEMDEQFF. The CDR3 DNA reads TGTACCAGCAGCGAGGGGGCGGCGGGAGAAATGGATGAGCAGTTCTTC.

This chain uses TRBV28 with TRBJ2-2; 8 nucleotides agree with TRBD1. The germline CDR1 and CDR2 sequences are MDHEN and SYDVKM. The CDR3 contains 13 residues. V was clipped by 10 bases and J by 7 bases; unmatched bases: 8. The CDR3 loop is CAIQGALGGELFF. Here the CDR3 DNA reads TGTGCCATCCAGGGGGCGCTAGGCGGGGAGCTGTTTTTT.

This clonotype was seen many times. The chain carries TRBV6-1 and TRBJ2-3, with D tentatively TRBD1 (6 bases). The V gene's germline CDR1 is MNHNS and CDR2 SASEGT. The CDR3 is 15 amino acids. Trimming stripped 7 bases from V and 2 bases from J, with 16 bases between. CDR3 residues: CASTADRTLTDTQYF. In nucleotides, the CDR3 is TGTGCCAGCACCGCAGACAGGACCCTCACAGATACGCAGTATTTT.

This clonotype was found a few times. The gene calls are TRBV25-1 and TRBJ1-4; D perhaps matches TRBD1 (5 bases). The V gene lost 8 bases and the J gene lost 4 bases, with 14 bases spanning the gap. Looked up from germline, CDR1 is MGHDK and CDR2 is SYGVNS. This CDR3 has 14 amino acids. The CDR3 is CASRWGGGNEKLFF. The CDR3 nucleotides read TGTGCCAGCCGGTGGGGTGGGGGTAATGAAAAACTGTTTTTT. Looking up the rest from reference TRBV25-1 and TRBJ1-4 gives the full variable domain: EADIYQTPRYLVIGTGKKITLECSQTMGHDKMYWYQQDPGMELHLIHYSYGVNSTEKGDLSSESTVSRIRTEHFPLTLESARPSHTSQYLCASRWGGGNEKLFFGSGTQLSVL.